The 2 T cell receptor beta chains below come from one sample, sequenced in a study of blood T cell repertoires in COVID-19. TCRdb's table, derived via immunoSEQ multiplex PCR, lists solely in-frame clones and lacks some. The sample holds some 150,000 clones; 65% to 90% are singletons and the top ten take around 2.9%. Material for sequencing was peripheral blood. Every receptor here comes from a middle-aged man with acute or convalescent COVID-19.

The CDR3 region has the DNA TGTGCCAGCTCACCCCCGACAGGGAATTTCAATCAGCCCCAGCATTTT. Protein: CASSPPTGNFNQPQHF. This chain joins TRBV18 and TRBJ1-5, with TRBD1 matching 7 bases. Germline values: CDR1 KGHSH, CDR2 LQKENI. The trim removed 3 bases at V and 3 bases at J, leaving 8 bases unmatched. This CDR3 has 16 amino acids.

J is TRBJ2-7 and V is TRBV18; tentatively, D is TRBD1 (7 bases). Germline V gene lookup returns CDR1 KGHSH and CDR2 LQKENI. The CDR3 contains 15 residues. Trimming shortened V by 3 bases and J by 5 bases, and 17 bases separated the two germline ends. The CDR3 sequence: CASSPVGQGGDEQYF. CDR3 DNA: TGTGCCAGCTCACCCGTGGGGCAGGGGGGCGACGAGCAGTACTTC. The whole variable domain, remainder taken from reference TRBV18 and TRBJ2-7, is NAGVMQNPRHLVRRRGQEARLRCSPMKGHSHVYWYRQLPEEGLKFMVYLQKENIIDESGMPKERFSAEFPKEGPSILRIQQVVRGDSAAYFCASSPVGQGGDEQYFGPGTRLTVT.